There are a few counts of the clone carrying this T cell receptor beta chain. Its matching antigen is unknown. This CDR3 comprises 14 residues. The V end was cut by 0 bases, the J end by 6 bases, with 12 bases between. Germline V gene lookup returns CDR1 SNHLY and CDR2 FYNNEI. This entry comes from a study of T cell repertoires in cytomegalovirus infection. Turning to the study itself: Public TCR beta signatures marked donors with CMV infection and the matching HLA.

Overall study findings and caveats: Cumulative frequency of public TCR beta families picked out carriers of CMV plus the relevant HLA. HLA-C-restricted TCR beta clonotypes specific for CMV led the ex vivo response.

TCRdb passed the reads through MiXCR, listing each CDR3 protein once. Of fewer than 350,000 distinct CDR3 sequences listed, roughly a sixth are singletons. This sequence originates from a human donor in good health (CMV status not recorded). Some clones in this sample may be carry-over from other donors' samples. Sample: PBMCs. J is TRBJ2-7 and V is TRBV2, with a tentative D call TRBD2 (6 bases). The CDR3 DNA is TGTGCCAGCAGTGAAGCAGGCGGGGCGGGCGAGCAGTACTTC. Translation gives CASSEAGGAGEQYF.